Each of the 27 T cell receptor beta chains below was sequenced from the same sample in a study of T cells in localized non-small cell lung cancer. Sequencing was performed with immunoSEQ multiplex PCR; in TCRdb, only in-frame clones are kept and a portion is missing. There are roughly 48,000 clones in the sample; around 77% occur only once, and less than 20% lies in the top ten. This sample comprised peripheral blood, obtained before any cancer treatment. The receptors stem from a man aged 35 to 69 with stage I squamous cell lung carcinoma.

V usage is TRBV27 and J usage is TRBJ1-6; the D is unclear. Germline loops: CDR1 MNHEY, CDR2 SMNVEV (reference sequence). Trimming shortened V by 0 bases and J by 0 bases, and 9 bases separated the two germline ends. CDR3 length equals 17 residues. The CDR3 coding sequence is TGTGCCAGCAGTTTATCCCACAGCAACTCCTATAATTCACCCCTCCACTTT. Translated: CASSLSHSNSYNSPLHF.

The rearrangement links TRBV7-3 to TRBJ2-7; TRBD2 is a possible D gene (6 bases). The CDR3 totals 18 residues. V lost 5 bases, J lost 0 bases, and 23 bases lay in between. Germline lookup yields CDR1 SGHTA and CDR2 FQGTGA. DNA for the CDR3: TGTGCCAGCAGCCTGGACCCCCCGAGGGGACTTTCCTCCTACGAGCAGTACTTC. Translating gives CASSLDPPRGLSSYEQYF.

The rearrangement joins TRBV9 to TRBJ1-1; weak D call: TRBD1 (5 bases). Germline CDR1 and CDR2: SGDLS and YYNGEE. CDR3 length: 13 amino acids. V was shortened by 4 bases and J by 7 bases, with 14 bases between the two germline ends. CDR3 region: CASSPTAHREAFF. As DNA, the CDR3 is TGTGCCAGCAGCCCGACAGCCCACCGTGAAGCTTTCTTT.

The V gene is TRBV7-9, the J gene TRBJ2-2; D perhaps matches TRBD2 (5 bases). Trimming removed 6 bases at V and 7 bases at J, with 21 bases between. The V gene's germline CDR1 is SEHNR and CDR2 FQNEAQ (reference sequence). The CDR3 runs to 16 residues. CDR3 residues: CASRPPAGEESGELFF. CDR3 coding DNA: TGTGCCAGCAGACCTCCGGCCGGGGAAGAGAGCGGGGAGCTGTTTTTT.

CDR3 nucleotides: TGTGCCAGCAGCCTTACCCTTAGCGGGGACTACAATGAGCAGTTCTTC. Its translation is CASSLTLSGDYNEQFF. V and J are TRBV4-2 and TRBJ2-1; 8 bases match TRBD2. Germline lookup yields CDR1 LGHNA and CDR2 YNFKEQ. The CDR3 has 16 amino acids. V was clipped by 4 bases and J by 3 bases; unmatched bases: 8.

This clone was seen a few times. CDR3 sequence (DNA): TGTGCCAGCAGTTTAGTGGACAGCTCACCCCTCCACTTT. This translates into CASSLVDSSPLHF. The chain recombines TRBV28 with TRBJ1-6; weak D call: TRBD1 (6 bases). Per germline, CDR1 MDHEN and CDR2 SYDVKM. This CDR3 comprises 13 residues. V was cut by 2 bases and J by 10 bases, with 9 bases left in between. The variable domain in full, completed from reference TRBV28 and TRBJ1-6, reads DVKVTQSSRYLVKRTGEKVFLECVQDMDHENMFWYRQDPGLGLRLIYFSYDVKMKEKGDIPEGYSVSREKKERFSLILESASTNQTSMYLCASSLVDSSPLHFGNGTRLTVT.

The rearrangement uses TRBV5-6 and TRBJ2-7, with D tentatively TRBD1 (5 bases). This CDR3 has 13 residues. Germline values: CDR1 SGHDT, CDR2 YYEEEE. Trimming removed 6 bases at V and 7 bases at J, with 17 bases between. Here the CDR3 DNA reads TGTGCCAGCAAGGGGTCGACACCGGAAGAGCAGTACTTC. It encodes CASKGSTPEEQYF.

The J gene is TRBJ2-4, the V gene TRBV18; D is undetermined. V lost 0 bases and J lost 0, with 9 bases in between. Germline CDR1 and CDR2: KGHSH and LQKENI. The CDR3 consists of 16 residues. CDR3 coding DNA: TGTGCCAGCTCACCACCGGAAGAGGCAGCCAAAAACATTCAGTACTTC. It codes for CASSPPEEAAKNIQYF.

About this clone: Germline is not matched at one junction end, which may reflect a read error. The CDR3 region is CASSFLPGGWGSF. CDR3 bases: TGTGCCAGCAGCTTCCTACCTGGCGGATGGGGGTCCTTC. The V gene is TRBV7-3, the J gene TRBJ1-2; D might be TRBD1 (5 bases). The CDR3 sequence is 13 residues long. Germline V lookup: CDR1 SGHTA, CDR2 FQGTGA.

The chain recombines TRBV9 with TRBJ2-7; no clear D gene. The V gene's germline CDR1 is SGDLS and CDR2 YYNGEE. The V and J ends lost 0 bases and 7 bases respectively, with 17 bases between them. This CDR3 is 15 amino acids long. CDR3 sequence (DNA): TGTGCCAGCAGCGTAGGGGTCCTCGGTTGGTCTGAGCAGTACTTC. Protein: CASSVGVLGWSEQYF.

V gene TRBV6-1 combines with J gene TRBJ1-2; TRBD1 is a possible D gene (6 bases). The length of the CDR3 is 14 residues. V was trimmed by 8 bases and J by 7 bases, leaving 20 bases between them. Germline V gene lookup returns CDR1 MNHNS and CDR2 SASEGT. This CDR3 is CASGAGGGAGGYTF. As DNA, the CDR3 is TGTGCCAGCGGGGCGGGAGGGGGAGCGGGTGGCTACACCTTC.

V gene TRBV6-5 combines with J gene TRBJ1-3; D perhaps matches TRBD1 (6 bases). CDR3 length: 13 amino acids. In germline, CDR1 is MNHEY, CDR2 SVGAGI. V was trimmed by 6 bases and J by 4 bases, leaving 10 bases between them. CDR3 in DNA: TGTGCCAGCAGAGTAGGGGGAGGAAACACCATATATTTT. Amino acid sequence: CASRVGGGNTIYF.

This chain links TRBV5-6 with TRBJ2-5, with 10 nucleotides matching TRBD2. Germline CDR1 SGHDT, CDR2 YYEEEE. The V segment lost 4 bases and the J segment 6 bases; nucleotides outside the gene matches: 12. The CDR3 consists of 16 residues. As DNA, the CDR3 is TGTGCCAGCAGCCGCGGGCCCAGCGGGGGGGAGAAGACCCAGTACTTC. This codes for CASSRGPSGGEKTQYF.

The V call is TRBV7-6, the J call TRBJ2-7; weak D call: TRBD1 (5 bases). The CDR3 sequence is 15 residues long. The germline V and J ends were trimmed by 2 bases and 2 bases, with 13 bases remaining between them. The germline V gene encodes CDR1 SGHVS and CDR2 FNYEAQ. Here the CDR3 reads CASSLIQTDTYEQYF. The CDR3 DNA follows: TGTGCCAGCAGCTTAATCCAGACAGACACCTACGAGCAGTACTTC. Complete variable domain (other parts from reference TRBV7-6 and TRBJ2-7): GAGVSQSPRYKVTKRGQDVALRCDPISGHVSLYWYRQALGQGPEFLTYFNYEAQQDKSGLPNDRFSAERPEGSISTLTIQRTEQRDSAMYRCASSLIQTDTYEQYFGPGTRLTVT.

The chain recombines TRBV7-2 with TRBJ2-1; TRBD1 agrees at 10 bases. V gave up 5 bases and J gave up 7 bases; unmatched junction bases: 11. In germline, CDR1 is SGHTA, CDR2 FQGNSA. The CDR3 totals 16 residues. The CDR3 DNA is TGTGCCAGCAGCGCTCGGACAGGGGGGAGTTTAAATGAGCAGTTCTTC. This sequence encodes CASSARTGGSLNEQFF.

The chain combines TRBV29-1 with TRBJ1-6; D not certain. From germline, CDR1 is SQVTM and CDR2 ANQGSEA. This CDR3 is built from 14 residues. V shed 6 bases and J shed 0 bases, with 9 bases lying between them. The CDR3 here is CSVTESSYNSPLHF. CDR3 bases: TGCAGCGTGACGGAAAGCTCCTATAATTCACCCCTCCACTTT. Full variable domain (rest looked up from reference TRBV29-1 and TRBJ1-6): SAVISQKPSRDICQRGTSLTIQCQVDSQVTMMFWYRQQPGQSLTLIATANQGSEATYESGFVIDKFPISRPNLTFSTLTVSNMSPEDSSIYLCSVTESSYNSPLHFGNGTRLTVT.

The gene calls are TRBV13 and TRBJ2-1; tentative D call: TRBD1 (6 bases). This CDR3 contains 15 residues. Trimming cost V 0 bases and J 3 bases, with 9 bases left between them. Germline V gives CDR1 PRHDT, CDR2 FYEKMQ (reference sequence). The CDR3, as DNA: TGTGCCAGCAGCTTAGGGGTAGGGGGCTACAATGAGCAGTTCTTC. Residues: CASSLGVGGYNEQFF.

The chain combines TRBV29-1 with TRBJ2-7; TRBD1 is a possible D gene (7 bases). The V and J ends lost 2 bases and 0 bases respectively, with 11 bases between them. The germline gives CDR1 SQVTM, CDR2 ANQGSEA. This CDR3 comprises 14 residues. The CDR3, as DNA: TGCAGCGTTGAAAGGCAGGGGGGCTCCTACGAGCAGTACTTC. Amino acid sequence: CSVERQGGSYEQYF.

The chain has TRBV2 and TRBJ2-3; 10 nucleotides agree with TRBD1. The CDR3 consists of 16 residues. Per the germline V gene, CDR1 is SNHLY and CDR2 is FYNNEI. With V trimmed by 6 bases and J by 4 bases, 10 bases remained unmatched. The CDR3 loop is CASRKTTGGAADTQYF. CDR3 nucleotide sequence: TGTGCCAGCAGAAAAACGACAGGGGGCGCGGCAGATACGCAGTATTTT.

The chain is built from TRBV11-2 and TRBJ2-5; 9 bases map to TRBD1. V gave up 5 bases and J gave up 5 bases; unmatched junction bases: 6. The length of the CDR3 is 14 residues. Looked up from germline, CDR1 is SGHAT and CDR2 is FQNNGV. CDR3 loop: CASSRGTGMETQYF. The CDR3 nucleotides are TGTGCCAGCAGCCGTGGGACAGGGATGGAGACCCAGTACTTC.

The CDR3 protein is CASSIWTSGSYEQYF. The CDR3 DNA follows: TGTGCCAGCAGCATATGGACTAGCGGATCCTACGAGCAGTACTTC. The chain recombines TRBV5-6 with TRBJ2-7; 10 bases are a match to TRBD2. V gave up 4 bases and J gave up 1 base; unmatched junction bases: 5. CDR1 is SGHDT and CDR2 is YYEEEE in the germline V gene. The CDR3 contains 15 residues.

The chain links TRBV6-5 to TRBJ2-7; 10 bases are a match to TRBD2. Germline V gives CDR1 MNHEY, CDR2 SVGAGI. The trim removed 0 bases at V and 4 bases at J, leaving 6 bases unmatched. The CDR3 totals 16 residues. CDR3 amino acids: CASSYSSGSGGYEQYF. CDR3 nucleotides: TGTGCCAGCAGTTACTCGAGCGGTAGCGGGGGGTACGAGCAGTACTTC.

The chain uses TRBV7-2 and TRBJ2-7; 8 bases match TRBD1. V trimming: 5 bases; J trimming: 0 bases; junction bases outside the gene matches: 9. CDR1 is SGHTA, CDR2 FQGNSA, per germline. This CDR3 has 16 amino acids. In DNA, the CDR3 is TGTGCCAGCAGCCAATGGACAGGGCCTAGCTCCTACGAGCAGTACTTC. This encodes CASSQWTGPSSYEQYF. The entire variable domain, with the rest obtained from reference TRBV7-2 and TRBJ2-7, is as follows: GAGVSQSPSNKVTEKGKDVELRCDPISGHTALYWYRQSLGQGLEFLIYFQGNSAPDKSGLPSDRFSAERTGGSVSTLTIQRTQQEDSAVYLCASSQWTGPSSYEQYFGPGTRLTVT.

This chain links TRBV19 with TRBJ2-7; D uncertain. V was clipped by 5 bases and J by 2 bases, with 13 bases between them. Germline CDR1 reads LNHDA; CDR2 reads SQIVND (reference sequence). There are 14 residues in the CDR3. CDR3 sequence: CASSSQTGTYEQYF. Here the CDR3 DNA reads TGTGCCAGTAGTTCACAAACTGGGACCTACGAGCAGTACTTC.

In DNA form, the CDR3 reads TGTGCCAGCAGTCGCCGGACAGGGGCGATCCTATCGACTTTTCAAAACATTCAGTACTTC. Translating it yields CASSRRTGAILSTFQNIQYF. This chain uses TRBV28 with TRBJ2-4, with TRBD1 identical over 9 bases. The CDR3 contains 20 residues. Germline assignment: CDR1 MDHEN and CDR2 SYDVKM. The trim removed 5 bases at V and 5 bases at J, leaving 22 bases unmatched.

The gene calls are TRBV14 and TRBJ2-1, with 8 bases lining up with TRBD2. J lost 9 bases, V lost 4 bases, and 20 bases had no gene match. Germline V lookup: CDR1 SGHDN, CDR2 FVKESK. CDR3 size: 18 residues. This chain's CDR3 is CASSLPLGSSGPRSEQFF. The CDR3 DNA sequence: TGTGCCAGCAGCCTCCCTTTGGGGTCTAGCGGGCCCCGGAGTGAGCAGTTCTTC.

The V and J genes are TRBV5-8 and TRBJ1-1; 9 bases align to TRBD1. V was clipped by 1 base and J by 0 bases; unmatched bases: 4. The CDR3 loop spans 16 amino acids. Germline V lookup: CDR1 SGHTS, CDR2 YDEGEE. CDR3 in amino acids: CASSLRRDRVNTEAFF. In DNA form, the CDR3 reads TGTGCCAGCAGCTTGAGGAGGGACAGGGTGAACACTGAAGCTTTCTTT. Filled out from reference TRBV5-8 and TRBJ1-1, the complete variable domain reads EAGVTQSPTHLIKTRGQQATLRCSPISGHTSVYWYQQALGLGLQFLLWYDEGEERNRGNFPPRFSGRQFPNYSSELNVNALELEDSALYLCASSLRRDRVNTEAFFGQGTRLTVV.